The next 22 T cell receptor beta chains were all read from a single sample in a study of CD8 T cells in ankylosing spondylitis. TCRdb passed the 5' RACE reads through MiXCR, listing each CDR3 protein once. The table shows around 250,000 distinct CDR3 sequences, with over 8.5% occurring only once. The sequenced sample was blood, either unsorted or a sorted T cell fraction (not recorded which). All receptors derive from a male donor with ankylosing spondylitis or in good health (not recorded which).

This clonotype was seen only a few times. This chain joins TRBV5-1 and TRBJ2-5, with D unclear. V lost 2 bases to trimming and J lost 1 base, with 6 bases between them. This CDR3 has 13 amino acids. The germline V gene encodes CDR1 SGHRS and CDR2 YFSETQ. The CDR3 DNA is TGCGCCAGCAGCTTCCAGGCCCAAGAGACCCAGTACTTC. It codes for CASSFQAQETQYF.

This clonotype was counted many times. The chain carries TRBV28 and TRBJ2-7; TRBD1 aligns across 8 bases. The CDR3 has 15 amino acids. From germline, CDR1 is MDHEN and CDR2 SYDVKM. Losses at the gene ends were 3 bases for V and 5 bases for J; bases not matched to a gene: 9. The CDR3: CASSFRTGNFHEQYF. The CDR3 DNA follows: TGTGCCAGCAGTTTTCGGACAGGGAATTTCCACGAGCAGTACTTC.

The table lists this clonotype with many counts. The V gene is TRBV28, the J gene TRBJ1-1; TRBD1 agrees at 7 bases. J gave up 3 bases and V 7 bases, and 5 bases lay outside the gene matches. The germline gives CDR1 MDHEN, CDR2 SYDVKM. This CDR3 contains 13 residues. The CDR3 reads CASTSGGDTEAFF. CDR3 DNA: TGTGCCAGCACGTCAGGGGGGGACACTGAAGCTTTCTTT.

In its sample, this clonotype was seen many times. The CDR3 bases are TGCGCCAGCAGCGAACAGGATTACTATGGCTACACCTTC. Translation: CASSEQDYYGYTF. The rearrangement uses TRBV5-1 and TRBJ1-2; maybe TRBD1 (5 bases). The germline gives CDR1 SGHRS, CDR2 YFSETQ. This CDR3 has 13 residues. V shed 4 bases and J shed 3 bases, with 10 bases lying between them.

The V call is TRBV3-1, the J call TRBJ2-4; TRBD2 matches at 9 bases. From germline, CDR1 is LGHDT and CDR2 YNNKEL (reference sequence). The CDR3 covers 15 residues. The trim removed 0 bases at V and 6 bases at J, leaving 3 bases unmatched. The CDR3 reads CASSQDQTSGNIQYF. CDR3 sequence (DNA): TGTGCCAGCAGCCAAGATCAGACTAGCGGAAACATTCAGTACTTC.

This clonotype was counted many times. V is TRBV5-1 and J is TRBJ2-3; the D is unclear. Germline V gene data show CDR1 as SGHRS and CDR2 as YFSETQ. CDR3 size: 14 residues. V was shortened by 3 bases and J by 0 bases, with 8 bases between the two germline ends. The CDR3 protein is CASSSLDSTDTQYF. The CDR3 nucleotides read TGCGCCAGCAGCTCGCTGGACAGCACAGATACGCAGTATTTT.

This clonotype was counted at least ten times. V usage is TRBV5-1 and J usage is TRBJ2-3; D unclear. V gave up 5 bases and J gave up 2 bases, with 6 bases separating them. CDR1 and CDR2 (germline): SGHRS, YFSETQ. The CDR3 covers 12 residues. CDR3 region: CASRPDTDTQYF. CDR3 coding DNA: TGCGCCAGCAGACCCGACACAGATACGCAGTATTTT.

This clonotype was seen many times. The chain employs TRBV5-1 and TRBJ2-7; the D gene is possibly TRBD1 (5 bases). The CDR3 covers 13 residues. Germline V CDR1 and CDR2: SGHRS, YFSETQ. The V end lost 4 bases, the J end lost 5 bases, and 13 bases lay between the germline ends. The CDR3 region is CASSPDSLDEQYF. As DNA, the CDR3 is TGCGCCAGCAGCCCCGACAGCCTTGACGAGCAGTACTTC.

The chain combines TRBV7-2 with TRBJ2-4, with 7 positions matching TRBD2. Germline values: CDR1 SGHTA, CDR2 FQGNSA. V trimming: 3 bases; J trimming: 5 bases; junction bases outside the gene matches: 4. This CDR3 has 14 amino acids. CDR3 amino acids: CASSFTSAQNIQYF. The DNA for the CDR3 is TGTGCCAGCAGCTTCACTAGCGCCCAAAACATTCAGTACTTC.

CDR3 in DNA: TGTGCCATCAGTGGGACAGGGGAAAAGTCGGCTGGGGCCAACGTCCTGACTTTC. Translating it yields CAISGTGEKSAGANVLTF. This chain connects TRBV10-3 to TRBJ2-6, with 9 bases aligning to TRBD1. The CDR3 has 18 residues. The germline gives CDR1 ENHRY, CDR2 SYGVKD. V was pared by 4 bases and J by 2 bases, with 9 bases of the junction left unmatched.

The chain is built from TRBV30 and TRBJ2-1; possibly TRBD1 or TRBD2 for D (5 bases each). Between the trimmed V and J ends, which lost 5 bases and 10 bases, there was a span of 15 bases. CDR1 GTSNPN and CDR2 SVGIG come from the germline V gene (reference sequence). The CDR3 spans 12 residues. CDR3 sequence: CAWDARWDEQFF. In DNA, the CDR3 is TGTGCCTGGGACGCCCGTTGGGACGAGCAGTTCTTC.

The chain carries TRBV20-1 and TRBJ2-3, with a possible D match to TRBD2 (6 bases). This CDR3 is built from 14 residues. Trimming stripped 5 bases from V and 4 bases from J, with 16 bases between. Germline loops: CDR1 DFQATT, CDR2 SNEGSKA (reference sequence). The CDR3 here is CSAGRGAGPDTQYF. CDR3 nucleotide sequence: TGCAGTGCTGGCCGCGGGGCGGGACCAGATACGCAGTATTTT.

The chain links TRBV7-9 to TRBJ1-5; TRBD1 matches 9 bases. This CDR3 has 14 residues. Germline V gene lookup returns CDR1 SEHNR and CDR2 FQNEAQ (reference sequence). With V trimmed by 3 bases and J by 11 bases, 8 bases remained unmatched. The chain's CDR3 is CASSLGTGSEAQHF. CDR3 in DNA: TGTGCCAGCAGCTTGGGGACAGGGAGTGAGGCCCAGCATTTT.

This clonotype was seen many times. V and J are TRBV5-1 and TRBJ2-1; D is perhaps TRBD2 (5 bases). The germline V gene encodes CDR1 SGHRS and CDR2 YFSETQ. Trimming took 6 bases from V and 5 from J, leaving 15 bases between them. This CDR3 comprises 14 residues. The CDR3 nucleotides are TGCGCCAGCACCCCCGAGACTATGCACAATGAGCAGTTCTTC. It translates to CASTPETMHNEQFF. Combining the CDR3 with reference TRBV5-1 and TRBJ2-1 gives the whole variable domain KAGVTQTPRYLIKTRGQQVTLSCSPISGHRSVSWYQQTPGQGLQFLFEYFSETQRNKGNFPGRFSGRQFSNSRSEMNVSTLELGDSALYLCASTPETMHNEQFFGPGTRLTVL.

This sequence joins TRBV4-1 and TRBJ2-7; 9 nucleotides agree with TRBD1. The junction had 10 bases not matched to a gene; V was cut back by 3 bases and J by 1 base. Germline assignment: CDR1 MGHRA and CDR2 YSYEKL. This CDR3 is 17 amino acids long. The CDR3 spells CASSQGWGQGGSYEQYF. The CDR3 DNA reads TGCGCCAGCAGCCAGGGATGGGGACAGGGAGGGTCCTACGAGCAGTACTTC.

This clonotype was recorded at least ten times. The V call is TRBV5-1, the J call TRBJ2-1, with 7 bases aligning to TRBD1. The ends lost 4 bases at V and 2 bases at J; junction bases unmatched: 3. The CDR3 covers 14 residues. CDR1 SGHRS and CDR2 YFSETQ come from the germline V gene. The CDR3 spells CASSQGQTYNEQFF. The CDR3 DNA is TGCGCCAGCAGCCAGGGACAGACCTACAATGAGCAGTTCTTC.

Only a few counts were recorded for this clonotype. The chain joins TRBV7-9 to TRBJ1-1; D is ambiguous. The V and J ends lost 1 base and 7 bases respectively, with 10 bases between them. Per germline, CDR1 SEHNR and CDR2 FQNEAQ (reference sequence). This CDR3 region has 13 residues. As DNA, the CDR3 is TGTGCCAGCAGCTTAGGTGGCGTGCGTGAAGCTTTCTTT. Amino acid sequence: CASSLGGVREAFF.

The sample holds a few counts of this clonotype. The rearrangement links TRBV19 to TRBJ1-6; no reliable D call. Germline V gene sequence: CDR1 LNHDA, CDR2 SQIVND (reference sequence). V dropped 3 bases and J dropped 7 bases, with 10 bases sitting between them. The CDR3 extends over 14 amino acids. The CDR3 sequence is CASSISSGNSPLHF. CDR3 nucleotides: TGTGCCAGTAGTATTTCTTCGGGCAATTCACCCCTCCACTTT. The full variable domain, completed using reference TRBV19 and TRBJ1-6, is DGGITQSPKYLFRKEGQNVTLSCEQNLNHDAMYWYRQDPGQGLRLIYYSQIVNDFQKGDIAEGYSVSREKKESFPLTVTSAQKNPTAFYLCASSISSGNSPLHFGNGTRLTVT.

This clonotype was found many times. J is TRBJ1-4 and V is TRBV7-2; no clear D. Germline V lookup: CDR1 SGHTA, CDR2 FQGNSA. The CDR3 covers 14 residues. The V and J ends lost 3 bases and 4 bases respectively, with 9 bases between them. The CDR3 DNA reads as TGTGCCAGCAGCTTTGGCCCAAATAATGAAAAACTGTTTTTT. Translating it yields CASSFGPNNEKLFF. Looking up the rest from reference TRBV7-2 and TRBJ1-4 gives the full variable domain: GAGVSQSPSNKVTEKGKDVELRCDPISGHTALYWYRQSLGQGLEFLIYFQGNSAPDKSGLPSDRFSAERTGGSVSTLTIQRTQQEDSAVYLCASSFGPNNEKLFFGSGTQLSVL.

This clonotype has ten or more counts. This chain joins TRBV6-1 and TRBJ1-6, with 10 positions matching TRBD1. V lost 6 bases, J lost 6 bases, and 8 bases stayed unmatched. Germline-derived CDR1 and CDR2 are MNHNS and SASEGT. This CDR3 region has 16 residues. The CDR3: CASRPDRGRTNSPLHF. CDR3 DNA: TGTGCCAGCAGACCCGACAGGGGGCGAACTAATTCACCCCTCCACTTT.

This clonotype was seen many times. V is TRBV6-1 and J is TRBJ2-7; 9 positions match TRBD2. V shed 5 bases and J 6 bases; nucleotides not matched to a gene: 11. CDR1 is MNHNS, CDR2 SASEGT, per germline. The CDR3 covers 15 residues. This chain's CDR3 is CASSQDLAGNSEQYF. CDR3 nucleotide sequence: TGTGCCAGCAGTCAGGATCTAGCGGGAAATAGCGAGCAGTACTTC.

This clonotype has only a few counts. Possible read error: a much larger clone is one base away. The J gene is TRBJ2-7, the V gene TRBV20-1, with 8 bases identical to TRBD2. The CDR3 consists of 17 residues. Germline values: CDR1 DFQATT, CDR2 SNEGSKA (reference sequence). The CDR3 here is CCASSPQRGSGSYEQYF. The CDR3 bases are TGCTGTGCTAGCTCTCCCCAACGTGGCAGCGGGAGCTACGAGCAGTACTTC.